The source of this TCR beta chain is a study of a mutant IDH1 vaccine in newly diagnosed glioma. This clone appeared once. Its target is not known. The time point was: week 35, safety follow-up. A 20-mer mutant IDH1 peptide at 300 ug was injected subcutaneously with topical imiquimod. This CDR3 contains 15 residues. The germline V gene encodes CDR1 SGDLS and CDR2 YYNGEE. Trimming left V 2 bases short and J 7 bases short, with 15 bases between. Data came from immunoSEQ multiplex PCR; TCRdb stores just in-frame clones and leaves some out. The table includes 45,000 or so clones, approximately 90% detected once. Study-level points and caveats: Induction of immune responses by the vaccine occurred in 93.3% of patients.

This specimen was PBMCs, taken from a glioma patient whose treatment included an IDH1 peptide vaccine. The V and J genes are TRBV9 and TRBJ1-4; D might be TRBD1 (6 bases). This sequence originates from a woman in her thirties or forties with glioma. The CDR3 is CASSVQTGPFEKLFF. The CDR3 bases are TGTGCCAGCAGCGTCCAGACAGGCCCCTTTGAAAAACTGTTTTTT.